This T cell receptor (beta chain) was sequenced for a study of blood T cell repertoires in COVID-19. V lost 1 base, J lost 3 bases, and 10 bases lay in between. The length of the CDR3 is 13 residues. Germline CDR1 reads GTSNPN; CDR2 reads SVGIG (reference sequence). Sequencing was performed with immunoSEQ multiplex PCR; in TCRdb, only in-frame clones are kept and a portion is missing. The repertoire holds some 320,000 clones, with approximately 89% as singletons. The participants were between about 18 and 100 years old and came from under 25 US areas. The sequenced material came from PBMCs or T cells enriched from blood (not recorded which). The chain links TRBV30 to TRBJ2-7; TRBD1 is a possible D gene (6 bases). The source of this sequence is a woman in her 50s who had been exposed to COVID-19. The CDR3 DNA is TGTGCCTGGAGTGGGACAGCATTCTACGAGCAGTACTTC. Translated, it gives CAWSGTAFYEQYF.